Sequencing of this T cell receptor (beta chain) was carried out in a study of CD8 T cells in Susac syndrome. The wider study: Blood was drawn from patients with Susac syndrome. At that point, they were therapy-naive, on corticosteroids, or on intravenous immunoglobulin alone. Study observations and caveats: Detection of Susac-specific public clones gave over 15 in total CD8+ repertoires and about 5 in CD8+ TEMRA repertoires.

Remarks on this clonotype: Its antigen is unknown.

Random hexamers were used to reverse transcribe an amount of 0.5 to 1 ug RNA. Coverage of TCR beta CDR3 amplification by immunoSEQ multiplex PCR extended to 54 Vbeta and 13 Jbeta. TCRdb re-called the immunoSEQ multiplex PCR reads through MiXCR, storing one row per CDR3 protein. The sample consists of tens of thousands of distinct CDR3 sequences, approximately 96% of them appearing once. V lost 2 bases and J 1 base, leaving 8 bases between the germline ends. The CDR3 length is 13 residues. Germline assignment: CDR1 DFQATT and CDR2 SNEGSKA (reference sequence). Sequenced sample: CD8+ T cells from PBMCs. The receptor comes from a human donor with Susac syndrome. This sequence joins TRBV20-1 and TRBJ1-1; D is unclear. In DNA form, the CDR3 reads TGCAGTGCTAGACTTGACGAGAACACTGAAGCTTTCTTT. Encoded protein: CSARLDENTEAFF.